This T cell receptor beta chain originates from a study of identical twins. Study results and limitations: Cord blood's abundant beta clonotypes had fewer insertions, unlike memory repertoires. Twins' surplus sharing was weaker for beta out-of-frame sequences.

From germline, CDR1 is MNHNS and CDR2 SASEGT. CDR3 length: 16 residues. Trimming took off 8 bases at V and 4 bases at J, with 23 bases between the two ends. After template switching added a universal primer site, the resulting cDNA carried unique molecular identifiers. TCRdb itself ran the 5' RACE reads through MiXCR, one entry per CDR3 protein. The sample carries 550,000 to 800,000 distinct CDR3 sequences, under 8.5% recorded once. Everyone who gave samples was a healthy Caucasian. As concerns this clonotype: Its antigen remains unidentified. A much larger clone lies a single base off, so this may be a read error.

This sample also appeared in a second study, on yellow fever vaccine responses in identical twins.

The source material was PBMCs. This sequence originates from a woman between 18 and 29 years old in good health. The J gene is TRBJ1-2, the V gene TRBV6-1; D may be TRBD1 (5 bases). The CDR3 region has the DNA TGTGCCAGCTACCTATTGGGGACCGGAGAGTTCTATGGCTACACCTTC. It yields the protein CASYLLGTGEFYGYTF.